This TCR beta chain is drawn from a study of control samples from healthy donors and cancer patients. The V gene's germline CDR1 is MGHRA and CDR2 YSYEKL. Losses at the gene ends were 4 bases for V and 6 bases for J; bases not matched to a gene: 5. The CDR3 contains 15 residues. This table comes from immunoSEQ multiplex PCR, and its TCRdb copy is limited to in-frame clones, with some not included. The sample yields approximately 35,000 clones, over 85% seen once. The sequence came from a middle-aged man with colorectal cancer. The chain joins TRBV4-1 to TRBJ1-6; 8 bases align to TRBD1. The sequencing sample was made of PBMCs. CDR3 nucleotide sequence: TGCGCCAGCAGCCGAGGACAGGGCGGTAATTCACCCCTCCACTTT. Translating it yields CASSRGQGGNSPLHF.